The entry that follows covers one TCR beta chain sequence. It was with unique molecular identifiers that the TCRbeta library was prepared. Using its own MiXCR run on the PCR reads, TCRdb lists one record per CDR3 protein. The repertoire holds about 540,000 distinct CDR3 sequences, with roughly 18% as singletons. This entry comes from a study of T-cell reconstitution after alpha-beta-depleted transplantation in children. The CDR3 is 14 amino acids. Germline CDR1 is GTSNPN and CDR2 is SVGIG (reference sequence). V trimming: 3 bases; J trimming: 3 bases; junction bases outside the gene matches: 8. The sequenced sample was PBMCs from the stem cell graft donor, obtained from the stem cell graft. The genes are TRBV30 and TRBJ2-7, with 7 nucleotides matching TRBD1. The receptor was isolated from a human donor who donated a stem cell graft to a child with acute lymphoblastic leukemia. The CDR3: CAWRAPGTVYEQYF. CDR3 DNA: TGTGCCTGGAGGGCGCCGGGGACAGTCTACGAGCAGTACTTC.